This T cell receptor (beta chain) was obtained from a study of memory CD4+ T cells and cytomegalovirus serostatus. The sort gate was single viable CD3+CD4+CD8-CD45RO+ cells for memory CD4+ T cells. Serostatus was set by detecting CMV pp150, pp28, p38, p52 IgG. Notes on this clone: Antigen unknown.

The repertoire was sequenced with immunoSEQ multiplex PCR; TCRdb's copy has only in-frame clones and lacks some. The table includes 45,000 to 65,000 clones, approximately 78% detected once. Findings and limits, study-wide: Suggested: most of the CMV-linked TCR signature lies in CD4+ memory cells.

The CDR3 sequence is 13 residues long. CDR1 and CDR2 from the germline V gene are LGHNA and YSLEER. Trimming pared 5 bases from V and 5 bases from J, leaving 10 bases between. Source material: memory CD4+ T cells from blood. This clonotype was sampled from an adult in good health and CMV-seronegative. The chain has TRBV4-3 and TRBJ2-1; D possibly corresponds to TRBD2 (6 bases). The CDR3 sequence is CASSVEGDNEQFF. Written as DNA, the CDR3 is TGCGCCAGCAGCGTGGAGGGAGACAATGAGCAGTTCTTC.